A single sample is the source of the 30 T cell receptor beta chains below, sequenced in a study of T cell responses to AZD1222 COVID-19 vaccine. The data were produced by immunoSEQ multiplex PCR, yet TCRdb's version contains in-frame clones alone and is incomplete. The table shows roughly 80,000 clones, with 85% to 95% occurring only once. Sequencing was performed on peripheral blood, taken 28 days after the second AZD1222 dose. Receptors were obtained from an adult who received the AZD1222 COVID-19 vaccine.

The chain employs TRBV11-3 and TRBJ2-1, with D unclear. CDR1 and CDR2 from the germline V gene are SGHNT and YENEEA. Deletions cut 5 bases from V and 8 bases from J, with 13 bases between. The CDR3 spans 13 residues. CDR3 loop: CASSLGSLHEQFF. In DNA, the CDR3 is TGTGCCAGCAGCCTAGGGTCGCTACATGAGCAGTTCTTC.

This clone was seen just once. J is TRBJ1-3 and V is TRBV3-1 (or the pseudogene TRBV3-2); D call uncertain. Germline CDR1 and CDR2: LGHDT and YNNKEL (reference sequence). V lost 0 bases to trimming and J lost 1 base, with 7 bases between them. The CDR3 spans 15 residues. For the CDR3, the DNA is TGTGCCAGCAGCCAAGAACGGGGATCTGGAAACACCATATATTTT. Translation: CASSQERGSGNTIYF.

The chain carries TRBV19 and TRBJ1-2; D possibly corresponds to TRBD1 (5 bases). Germline-derived CDR1 and CDR2 are LNHDA and SQIVND (reference sequence). This CDR3 is 14 amino acids long. Trimming removed 5 bases from V and 3 bases from J, with 13 bases in between. CDR3: CASSFSGLDYGYTF. CDR3 in DNA: TGTGCCAGTAGTTTCTCAGGGCTCGACTATGGCTACACCTTC.

V gene TRBV24-1 combines with J gene TRBJ1-5; D is unresolved. Germline lookup yields CDR1 KGHDR and CDR2 SFDVKD. V was pared by 6 bases and J by 3 bases, with 5 bases between. This CDR3 comprises 12 residues. Written as DNA, the CDR3 is TGTGCCACCAGTCAGTCCAATCAGCCCCAGCATTTT. As protein: CATSQSNQPQHF.

On this clone itself: Within the sample, other DNA sequences also encode this same CDR3. The chain recombines TRBV5-1 with TRBJ2-1; 11 positions agree with TRBD1. CDR1 is SGHRS and CDR2 is YFSETQ in the germline V gene. V was pared by 3 bases and J by 4 bases, with 3 bases of the junction left unmatched. CDR3 size: 15 residues. The CDR3 nucleotides are TGCGCCAGCAGCTCGGGACAGGGGGGTTACAATGAGCAGTTCTTC. It specifies CASSSGQGGYNEQFF.

This chain connects TRBV2 to TRBJ1-4; possibly TRBD1 for D (6 bases). The V end was cut by 4 bases, the J end by 6 bases, with 9 bases between. The CDR3 has 13 amino acids. Germline assignment: CDR1 SNHLY and CDR2 FYNNEI. The CDR3 sequence: CASSGGTHEKLFF. CDR3 DNA: TGTGCCAGCAGTGGGGGGACACATGAAAAACTGTTTTTT. Combining the CDR3 with reference TRBV2 and TRBJ1-4 gives the whole variable domain EPEVTQTPSHQVTQMGQEVILRCVPISNHLYFYWYRQILGQKVEFLVSFYNNEISEKSEIFDDQFSVERPDGSNFTLKIRSTKLEDSAMYFCASSGGTHEKLFFGSGTQLSVL.

V gene TRBV10-3 combines with J gene TRBJ1-1; D not certain. Trimming took 2 bases from V and 1 from J, leaving 8 bases between them. CDR1 ENHRY and CDR2 SYGVKD come from the germline V gene. CDR3 length: 14 amino acids. The CDR3 loop reads CAISEAGANTEAFF. DNA of the CDR3: TGTGCCATCAGTGAGGCGGGCGCGAACACTGAAGCTTTCTTT.

The chain is built from TRBV20-1 and TRBJ2-7, with no clear D. V was shortened by 1 base and J by 6 bases, with 7 bases between the two germline ends. This CDR3 is 11 amino acids long. The germline V gene encodes CDR1 DFQATT and CDR2 SNEGSKA (reference sequence). In nucleotides, the CDR3 is TGCAGTGCTAGAGGTTTACTCGAGCAGTACTTC. Its protein product is CSARGLLEQYF.

The chain couples TRBV19 to TRBJ2-5, with TRBD2 matching 12 bases. This CDR3 is built from 16 residues. Trimming took 5 bases from V and 3 from J; bases not matched to a gene: 7. The germline V gene encodes CDR1 LNHDA and CDR2 SQIVND (reference sequence). The CDR3, as DNA: TGTGCCAGTAGTCCGATTCGGACTAGCGGGAAAGAGACCCAGTACTTC. Translation: CASSPIRTSGKETQYF.

The chain has TRBV27 and TRBJ2-3; no clear D gene. V gave up 5 bases and J gave up 5 bases, with 5 bases separating them. The CDR3 extends over 11 amino acids. The germline gives CDR1 MNHEY, CDR2 SMNVEV (reference sequence). CDR3 nucleotides: TGTGCCAGCAGTACCGGAGATACGCAGTATTTT. Protein sequence: CASSTGDTQYF.

J is TRBJ2-7 and V is TRBV28; D may be TRBD2 (6 bases). The CDR3 has 12 amino acids. In germline, CDR1 is MDHEN, CDR2 SYDVKM. V was cut by 3 bases and J by 6 bases, with 9 bases left in between. The CDR3 coding sequence is TGTGCCAGCAGTTTCCGGAGGGGCGAGCAGTACTTC. It specifies CASSFRRGEQYF.

The chain uses TRBV7-8 and TRBJ2-7; weak D call: TRBD1 (6 bases). This CDR3 comprises 14 residues. Trimming cost V 0 bases and J 3 bases, with 9 bases left between them. The germline V gene has CDR1 SGHVS and CDR2 FQNEAQ. The CDR3 sequence is CASSLAGQIYEQYF. CDR3 coding DNA: TGTGCCAGCAGCTTAGCTGGACAGATCTACGAGCAGTACTTC.

The chain is built from TRBV5-1 and TRBJ2-7; D unclear. The CDR3 is 15 residues long. V lost 1 base, J lost 6 bases, and 17 bases lay in between. From germline, CDR1 is SGHRS and CDR2 YFSETQ. For the CDR3, the DNA is TGCGCCAGCAGCTTGTACGAGTCTCGAGAAGTCGAGCAGTACTTC. It translates to CASSLYESREVEQYF.

V is TRBV6-7 and J is TRBJ2-7; TRBD1 or TRBD2 may be the D gene (5 bases each). TRBV6-7 is an ORF, and what it does is uncertain. This CDR3 contains 13 residues. V lost 10 bases and J 0 bases, leaving 13 bases between the germline ends. CDR3 protein: CATRGPFSYEQYF. The CDR3, as DNA: TGTGCCACCCGGGGCCCTTTCTCCTACGAGCAGTACTTC.

V is TRBV28 and J is TRBJ2-3; 8 nucleotides match TRBD2. CDR3 length: 15 residues. CDR1 and CDR2 from the germline V gene are MDHEN and SYDVKM. J was trimmed by 2 bases and V by 5 bases; bases with no gene match: 6. The CDR3 reads CASSPRTSTTDTQYF. The CDR3 DNA is TGTGCCAGCAGTCCACGGACTAGCACCACAGATACGCAGTATTTT.

The gene calls are TRBV7-8 and TRBJ1-6; 9 bases map to TRBD1. The J segment lost 9 bases and the V segment lost 5 bases, leaving 5 bases of the junction unmatched. This CDR3 comprises 14 residues. Germline loops: CDR1 SGHVS, CDR2 FQNEAQ. The CDR3 loop reads CASSDGTGISPLHF. DNA of the CDR3: TGTGCCAGCAGCGACGGGACAGGGATTTCACCCCTCCACTTT.

V is TRBV3-1 (or the pseudogene TRBV3-2) and J is TRBJ2-2; D possibly corresponds to TRBD1 (6 bases). V lost 1 base and J lost 4, with 7 bases in between. CDR1 LGHDT and CDR2 YNNKEL come from the germline V gene (reference sequence). The CDR3 spans 14 residues. The CDR3 bases are TGTGCCAGCAGCCAAGGGACAGCCACCGGGGAGCTGTTTTTT. Its translation: CASSQGTATGELFF.

This clone has only one observation. The genes are TRBV6-6 and TRBJ2-7; D perhaps matches TRBD2 (5 bases). Looked up from germline, CDR1 is MNHNY and CDR2 is SVGAGI (reference sequence). V was cut by 0 bases and J by 0 bases, with 12 bases left in between. The CDR3 has 16 residues. In DNA, the CDR3 is TGTGCCAGCAGTTACTCGAGAGGGCTCAGCTCCTACGAGCAGTACTTC. This translates into CASSYSRGLSSYEQYF.

The CDR3 sequence is CASSLYESGELFF. In nucleotides, the CDR3 is TGTGCCAGCAGCTTGTACGAATCCGGGGAGCTGTTTTTT. V and J are TRBV5-4 and TRBJ2-2; D is ambiguous. V lost 1 base and J 6 bases, leaving 7 bases between the germline ends. This CDR3 spans 13 amino acids. Germline V gives CDR1 SGHNT, CDR2 YYREEE (reference sequence).

J is TRBJ2-7 and V is TRBV7-2, with TRBD2 matching over 11 bases. The V segment lost 3 bases and the J segment 1 base; nucleotides outside the gene matches: 8. Germline V gene sequence: CDR1 SGHTA, CDR2 FQGNSA. The CDR3 is made up of 17 amino acids. The CDR3 DNA is TGTGCCAGCAGCTTCAGGCTAGCGGGAGGCCTATCCTACGAGCAGTACTTC. Protein: CASSFRLAGGLSYEQYF.

The gene calls are TRBV20-1 and TRBJ1-1; unclear D gene. Trimming left V 5 bases short and J 0 bases short, with 4 bases between. Germline V CDR1 and CDR2: DFQATT, SNEGSKA (reference sequence). This CDR3 is 11 amino acids long. This CDR3 is CSAGLNTEAFF. For the CDR3, the DNA is TGCAGTGCTGGTCTGAACACTGAAGCTTTCTTT.

V is TRBV28 and J is TRBJ1-1; TRBD1 is a possible D gene (5 bases). V was clipped by 7 bases and J by 2 bases, with 14 bases between them. There are 14 residues in the CDR3. The germline gives CDR1 MDHEN, CDR2 SYDVKM. The CDR3 is CASTTPGRNTEAFF. DNA for the CDR3: TGTGCCAGCACCACCCCAGGGAGAAACACTGAAGCTTTCTTT. Looking up the rest from reference TRBV28 and TRBJ1-1 gives the full variable domain: DVKVTQSSRYLVKRTGEKVFLECVQDMDHENMFWYRQDPGLGLRLIYFSYDVKMKEKGDIPEGYSVSREKKERFSLILESASTNQTSMYLCASTTPGRNTEAFFGQGTRLTVV.

This chain joins TRBV18 and TRBJ1-1, with D uncertain. From germline, CDR1 is KGHSH and CDR2 LQKENI. The CDR3 is 14 amino acids. V lost 2 bases and J 4 bases, leaving 11 bases between the germline ends. Written as DNA, the CDR3 is TGTGCCAGCTCACCAGCGATCTTGGGCACTGAAGCTTTCTTT. It translates to CASSPAILGTEAFF.

The rearrangement links TRBV13 to TRBJ2-7, with 10 bases lining up with TRBD2. Germline values: CDR1 PRHDT, CDR2 FYEKMQ (reference sequence). The CDR3 covers 15 residues. V lost 4 bases, J lost 1 base, and 4 bases stayed unmatched. The CDR3 sequence is CASSSGLAASYEQYF. The CDR3 DNA is TGTGCCAGCAGCTCTGGACTAGCGGCTTCCTACGAGCAGTACTTC. The whole variable domain, remainder taken from reference TRBV13 and TRBJ2-7, is AAGVIQSPRHLIKEKRETATLKCYPIPRHDTVYWYQQGPGQDPQFLISFYEKMQSDKGSIPDRFSAQQFSDYHSELNMSSLELGDSALYFCASSSGLAASYEQYFGPGTRLTVT.

The chain uses TRBV11-2 and TRBJ1-1; D is ambiguous. Per germline, CDR1 SGHAT and CDR2 FQNNGV. V lost 1 base, J lost 0 bases, and 3 bases lay in between. This CDR3 is 13 amino acids long. The CDR3 reads CASSLGMNTEAFF. The CDR3 bases are TGTGCCAGCAGCTTAGGTATGAACACTGAAGCTTTCTTT. The full variable domain, its missing parts supplied by reference TRBV11-2 and TRBJ1-1, is EAGVAQSPRYKIIEKRQSVAFWCNPISGHATLYWYQQILGQGPKLLIQFQNNGVVDDSQLPKDRFSAERLKGVDSTLKIQPAKLEDSAVYLCASSLGMNTEAFFGQGTRLTVV.

This clone was picked up a small number of times. V and J are TRBV11-3 and TRBJ2-1, with 11 bases aligning to TRBD2. Germline V gives CDR1 SGHNT, CDR2 YENEEA. Trimming took 4 bases from V and 5 from J; bases not matched to a gene: 4. The CDR3 has 15 amino acids. CDR3 coding DNA: TGTGCCAGCAGCTCTGGGACTAGCGGCCACAATGAGCAGTTCTTC. Translation: CASSSGTSGHNEQFF.

V and J are TRBV7-2 and TRBJ2-7, with D maybe TRBD1 (6 bases). The CDR3 extends over 13 amino acids. V was trimmed by 6 bases and J by 0 bases, leaving 9 bases between them. CDR1 SGHTA and CDR2 FQGNSA come from the germline V gene. Written as DNA, the CDR3 is TGTGCCAGCAGGGGGGACAACTCCTACGAGCAGTACTTC. It specifies CASRGDNSYEQYF.

J is TRBJ2-2 and V is TRBV5-5, with a possible D match to TRBD1 (6 bases). The germline CDR1 and CDR2 sequences are SGHKS and YYEKEE (reference sequence). CDR3 length: 14 residues. V was shortened by 4 bases and J by 3 bases, with 10 bases between the two germline ends. The chain's CDR3 is CASSTSGDTGELFF. In DNA form, the CDR3 reads TGTGCCAGCAGCACTTCAGGGGACACCGGGGAGCTGTTTTTT. Full variable domain (missing parts from reference TRBV5-5 and TRBJ2-2): DAGVTQSPTHLIKTRGQQVTLRCSPISGHKSVSWYQQVLGQGPQFIFQYYEKEERGRGNFPDRFSARQFPNYSSELNVNALLLGDSALYLCASSTSGDTGELFFGEGSRLTVL.

This chain uses TRBV29-1 with TRBJ2-1; D is perhaps TRBD2 (6 bases). Germline assignment: CDR1 SQVTM and CDR2 ANQGSEA. The CDR3 totals 15 residues. V was cut by 0 bases and J by 4 bases, with 13 bases left in between. The CDR3 region has the DNA TGCAGCGTTGAAGATACGGCGGGAAGGTACAATGAGCAGTTCTTC. As protein: CSVEDTAGRYNEQFF.

V gene TRBV5-1 combines with J gene TRBJ2-5, with D hard to call. The CDR3 extends over 12 amino acids. CDR1 and CDR2 from the germline V gene are SGHRS and YFSETQ. The V end lost 1 base, the J end lost 2 bases, and 3 bases lay between the germline ends. CDR3 loop: CASSLPQETQYF. The DNA for the CDR3 is TGCGCCAGCAGCTTGCCTCAAGAGACCCAGTACTTC.